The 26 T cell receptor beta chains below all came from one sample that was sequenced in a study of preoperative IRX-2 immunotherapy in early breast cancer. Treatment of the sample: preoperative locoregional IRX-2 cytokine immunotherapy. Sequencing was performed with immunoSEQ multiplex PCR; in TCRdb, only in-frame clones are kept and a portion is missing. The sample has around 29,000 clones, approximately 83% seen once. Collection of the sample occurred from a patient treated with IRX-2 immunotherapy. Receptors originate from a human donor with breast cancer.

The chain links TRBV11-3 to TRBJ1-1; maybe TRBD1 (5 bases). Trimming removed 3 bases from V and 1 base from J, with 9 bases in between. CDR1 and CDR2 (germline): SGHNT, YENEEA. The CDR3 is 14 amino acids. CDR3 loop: CASSLQGANTEAFF. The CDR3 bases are TGTGCCAGCAGCTTGCAGGGTGCGAACACTGAAGCTTTCTTT.

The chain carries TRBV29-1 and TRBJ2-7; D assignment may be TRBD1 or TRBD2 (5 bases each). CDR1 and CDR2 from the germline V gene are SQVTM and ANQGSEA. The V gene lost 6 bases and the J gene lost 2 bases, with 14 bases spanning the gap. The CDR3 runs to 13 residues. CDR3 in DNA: TGCAGCGTGGGACCACTCGGAACCTACGAGCAGTACTTC. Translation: CSVGPLGTYEQYF.

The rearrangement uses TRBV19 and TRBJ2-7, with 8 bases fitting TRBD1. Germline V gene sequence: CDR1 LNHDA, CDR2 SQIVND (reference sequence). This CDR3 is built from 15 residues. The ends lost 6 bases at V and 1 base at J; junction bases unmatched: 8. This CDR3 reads CASRLGTGLSYEQYF. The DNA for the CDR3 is TGTGCCAGTAGACTAGGGACAGGACTTTCCTACGAGCAGTACTTC.

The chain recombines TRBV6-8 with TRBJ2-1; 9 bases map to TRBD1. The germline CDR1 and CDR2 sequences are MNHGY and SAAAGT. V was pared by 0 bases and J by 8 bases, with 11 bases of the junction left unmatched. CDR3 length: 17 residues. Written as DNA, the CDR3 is TGTGCCAGCAGTTACTCGAAGGGGACAGGGTTGAGCGATGAGCAGTTCTTC. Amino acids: CASSYSKGTGLSDEQFF.

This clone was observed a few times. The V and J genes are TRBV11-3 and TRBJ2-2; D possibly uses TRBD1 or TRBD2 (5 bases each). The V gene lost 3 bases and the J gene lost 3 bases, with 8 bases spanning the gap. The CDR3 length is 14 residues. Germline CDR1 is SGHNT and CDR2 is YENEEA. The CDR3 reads CASSFGADTGELFF. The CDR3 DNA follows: TGTGCCAGCAGCTTCGGGGCGGACACCGGGGAGCTGTTTTTT.

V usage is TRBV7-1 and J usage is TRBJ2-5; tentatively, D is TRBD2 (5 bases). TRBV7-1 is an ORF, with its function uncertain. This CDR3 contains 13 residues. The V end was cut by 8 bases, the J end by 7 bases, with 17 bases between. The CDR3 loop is CASGDGILGTQYF. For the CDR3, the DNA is TGTGCCAGCGGCGACGGGATTTTGGGGACCCAGTACTTC.

The CDR3, as DNA: TGTGCCAGTAGGACGACTAGCGGGACGATTGTTGGAGGTTCCTACAATGAGCAGTTCTTC. This gives the protein CASRTTSGTIVGGSYNEQFF. The chain recombines TRBV19 with TRBJ2-1; 11 bases line up with TRBD2. This CDR3 comprises 20 residues. The V gene end was trimmed by 6 bases and the J gene end by 1 base; junction bases not matched to a gene: 17. Per germline, CDR1 LNHDA and CDR2 SQIVND (reference sequence).

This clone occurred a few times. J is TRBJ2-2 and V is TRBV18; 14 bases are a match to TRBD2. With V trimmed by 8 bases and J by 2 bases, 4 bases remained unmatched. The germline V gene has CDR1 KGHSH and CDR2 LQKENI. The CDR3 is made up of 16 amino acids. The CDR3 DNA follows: TGTGCCAGCCGGACTAGCGGGAGGACCAACACCGGGGAGCTGTTTTTT. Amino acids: CASRTSGRTNTGELFF. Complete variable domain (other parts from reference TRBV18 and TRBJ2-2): NAGVMQNPRHLVRRRGQEARLRCSPMKGHSHVYWYRQLPEEGLKFMVYLQKENIIDESGMPKERFSAEFPKEGPSILRIQQVVRGDSAAYFCASRTSGRTNTGELFFGEGSRLTVL.

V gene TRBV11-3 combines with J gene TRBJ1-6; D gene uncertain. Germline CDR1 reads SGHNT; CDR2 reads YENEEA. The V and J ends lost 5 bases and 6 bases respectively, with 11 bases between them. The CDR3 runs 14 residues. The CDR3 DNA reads TGTGCCAGCAGCGCGCCAATAAGTAATTCACCCCTCCACTTT. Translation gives CASSAPISNSPLHF. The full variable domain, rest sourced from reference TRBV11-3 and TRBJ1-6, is EAGVVQSPRYKIIEKKQPVAFWCNPISGHNTLYWYLQNLGQGPELLIRYENEEAVDDSQLPKDRFSAERLKGVDSTLKIQPAELGDSAVYLCASSAPISNSPLHFGNGTRLTVT.

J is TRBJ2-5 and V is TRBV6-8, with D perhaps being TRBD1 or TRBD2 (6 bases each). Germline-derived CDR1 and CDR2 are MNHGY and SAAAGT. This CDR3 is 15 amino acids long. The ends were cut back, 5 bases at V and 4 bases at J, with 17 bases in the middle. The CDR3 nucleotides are TGTGCCAGCAGTAGGACAGCGGGCACAGCAGAGACCCAGTACTTC. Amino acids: CASSRTAGTAETQYF.

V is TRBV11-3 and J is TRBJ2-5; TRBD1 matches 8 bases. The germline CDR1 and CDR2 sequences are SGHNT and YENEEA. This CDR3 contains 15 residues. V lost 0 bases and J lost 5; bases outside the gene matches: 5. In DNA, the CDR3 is TGTGCCAGCAGCTTAGAGACAGGGGAATATGAGACCCAGTACTTC. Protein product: CASSLETGEYETQYF. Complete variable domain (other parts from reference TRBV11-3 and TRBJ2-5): EAGVVQSPRYKIIEKKQPVAFWCNPISGHNTLYWYLQNLGQGPELLIRYENEEAVDDSQLPKDRFSAERLKGVDSTLKIQPAELGDSAVYLCASSLETGEYETQYFGPGTRLLVL.

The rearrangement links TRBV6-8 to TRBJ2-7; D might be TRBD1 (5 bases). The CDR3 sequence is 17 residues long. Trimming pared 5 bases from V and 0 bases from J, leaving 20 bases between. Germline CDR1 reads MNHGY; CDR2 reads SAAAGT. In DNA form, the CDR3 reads TGTGCCAGCAGTATCCAGTTTCAGGGCCTGAACTCCTACGAGCAGTACTTC. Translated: CASSIQFQGLNSYEQYF.

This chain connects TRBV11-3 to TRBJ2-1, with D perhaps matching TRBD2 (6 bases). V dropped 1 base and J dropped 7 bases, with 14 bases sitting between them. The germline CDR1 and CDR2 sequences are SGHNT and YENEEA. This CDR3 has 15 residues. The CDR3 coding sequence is TGTGCCAGCAGCTTAGGGCAGGAGGGCTGGAATGAGCAGTTCTTC. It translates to CASSLGQEGWNEQFF.

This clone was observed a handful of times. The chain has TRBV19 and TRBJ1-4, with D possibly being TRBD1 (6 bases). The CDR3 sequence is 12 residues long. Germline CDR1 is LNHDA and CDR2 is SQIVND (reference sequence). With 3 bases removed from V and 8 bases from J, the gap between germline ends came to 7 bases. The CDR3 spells CASSIGGEKLFF. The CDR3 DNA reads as TGTGCCAGTAGTATTGGGGGCGAAAAACTGTTTTTT.

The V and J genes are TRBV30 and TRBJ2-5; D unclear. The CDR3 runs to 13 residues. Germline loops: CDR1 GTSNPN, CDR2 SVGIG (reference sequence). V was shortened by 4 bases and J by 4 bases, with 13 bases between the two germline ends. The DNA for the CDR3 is TGTGCCTGGACTTTCACGGGTGGAGAGACCCAGTACTTC. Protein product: CAWTFTGGETQYF. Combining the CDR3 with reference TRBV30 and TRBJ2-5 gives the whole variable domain SQTIHQWPATLVQPVGSPLSLECTVEGTSNPNLYWYRQAAGRGLQLLFYSVGIGQISSEVPQNLSASRPQDRQFILSSKKLLLSDSGFYLCAWTFTGGETQYFGPGTRLLVL.

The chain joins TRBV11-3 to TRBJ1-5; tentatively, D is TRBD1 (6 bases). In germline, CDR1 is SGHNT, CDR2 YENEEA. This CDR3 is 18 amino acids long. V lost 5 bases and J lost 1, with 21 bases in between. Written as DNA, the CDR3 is TGTGCCAGCAGCCAACTCAGGGGCCCTGCTCTCAGCAATCAGCCCCAGCATTTT. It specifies CASSQLRGPALSNQPQHF.

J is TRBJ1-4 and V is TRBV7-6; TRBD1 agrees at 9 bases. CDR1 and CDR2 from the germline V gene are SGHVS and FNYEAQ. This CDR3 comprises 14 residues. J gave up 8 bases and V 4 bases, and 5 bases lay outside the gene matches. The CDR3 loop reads CASSSQGAVEKLFF. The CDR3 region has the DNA TGTGCCAGCAGCTCACAGGGGGCAGTAGAAAAACTGTTTTTT.

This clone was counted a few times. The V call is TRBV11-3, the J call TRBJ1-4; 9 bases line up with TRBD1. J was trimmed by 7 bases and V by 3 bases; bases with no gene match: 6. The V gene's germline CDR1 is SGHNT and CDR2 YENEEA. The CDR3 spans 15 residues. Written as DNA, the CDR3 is TGTGCCAGCAGCTTTACGGGACAGGGTGTTGAAAAACTGTTTTTT. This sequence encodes CASSFTGQGVEKLFF.

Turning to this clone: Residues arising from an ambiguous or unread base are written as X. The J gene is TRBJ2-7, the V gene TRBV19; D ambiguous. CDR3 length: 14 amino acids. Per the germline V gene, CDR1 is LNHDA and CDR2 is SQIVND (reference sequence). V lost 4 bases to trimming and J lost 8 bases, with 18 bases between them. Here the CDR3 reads CASSRALDVPXQYF. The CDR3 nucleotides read TGTGCCAGTAGTAGGGCCCTCGATGTGCCGRAGCAGTACTTC.

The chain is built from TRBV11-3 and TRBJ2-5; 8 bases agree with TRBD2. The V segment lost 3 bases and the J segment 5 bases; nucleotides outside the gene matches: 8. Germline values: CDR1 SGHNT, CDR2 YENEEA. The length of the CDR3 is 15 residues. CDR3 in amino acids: CASSLAGGAGETQYF. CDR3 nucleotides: TGTGCCAGCAGCTTGGCCGGGGGGGCCGGGGAGACCCAGTACTTC.

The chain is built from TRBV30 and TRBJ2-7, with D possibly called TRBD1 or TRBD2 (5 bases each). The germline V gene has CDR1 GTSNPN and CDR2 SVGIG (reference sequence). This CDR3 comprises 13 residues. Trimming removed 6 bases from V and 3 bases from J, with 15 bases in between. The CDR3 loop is CACTWKGRYEQYF. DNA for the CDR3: TGTGCCTGCACGTGGAAGGGACGCTACGAGCAGTACTTC.

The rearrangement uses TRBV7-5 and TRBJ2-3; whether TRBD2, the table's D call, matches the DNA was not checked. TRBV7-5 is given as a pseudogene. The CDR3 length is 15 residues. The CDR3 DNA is TGTGCCAGCAGCTTAGGAACCCGGGGGGCAGATACGCAGTATTTT. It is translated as CASSLGTRGADTQYF.

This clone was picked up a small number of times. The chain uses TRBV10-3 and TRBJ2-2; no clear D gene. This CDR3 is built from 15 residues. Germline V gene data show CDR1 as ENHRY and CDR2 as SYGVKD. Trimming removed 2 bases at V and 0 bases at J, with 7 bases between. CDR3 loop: CAISESPTNTGELFF. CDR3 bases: TGTGCCATCAGTGAGAGCCCAACGAACACCGGGGAGCTGTTTTTT.

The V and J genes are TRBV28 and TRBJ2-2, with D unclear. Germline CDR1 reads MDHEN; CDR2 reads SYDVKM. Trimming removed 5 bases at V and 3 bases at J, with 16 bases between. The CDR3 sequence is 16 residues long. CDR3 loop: CASSSPRRSHTGELFF. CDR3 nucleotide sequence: TGTGCCAGCAGTAGCCCGCGACGGTCCCACACCGGGGAGCTGTTTTTT.

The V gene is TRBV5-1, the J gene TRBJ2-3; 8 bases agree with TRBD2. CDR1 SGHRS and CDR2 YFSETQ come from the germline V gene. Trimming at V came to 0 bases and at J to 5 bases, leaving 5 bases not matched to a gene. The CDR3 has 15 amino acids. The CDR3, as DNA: TGCGCCAGCAGCTTGGTTAGCGGGGTAATAGATACGCAGTATTTT. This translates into CASSLVSGVIDTQYF.

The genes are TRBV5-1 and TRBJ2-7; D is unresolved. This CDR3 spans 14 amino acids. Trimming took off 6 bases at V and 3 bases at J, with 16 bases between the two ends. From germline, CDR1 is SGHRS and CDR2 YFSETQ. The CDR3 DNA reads TGCGCCAGCACCCTTGGCGGTCAGAACTACGAGCAGTACTTC. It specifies CASTLGGQNYEQYF.